Ten or more counts support the clone carrying this TCR beta chain. As yet, its antigen is unknown. This record belongs to a study of T cells after yellow fever vaccination. Overall study context: SMART-Seq v4 Ultra Low Input served to prepare low-cell-number fractions. General study points: At less than 97% for CD4 and approximately 88% for CD8, most primary-vaccination clones showed up again after the booster. Faster peaking, at day 5 versus 15, marked a secondary response that was weaker.

MiXCR, run by TCRdb on the 5' RACE reads, gives a single entry per CDR3 protein. The sample has 500,000 to 650,000 distinct CDR3 sequences, about 17% seen once. There are 13 residues in the CDR3. Per germline, CDR1 SGHTA and CDR2 FQGNSA. With V trimmed by 3 bases and J by 4 bases, 2 bases remained unmatched. Sequencing used PBMCs, obtained 5 to 6 days after the first yellow fever vaccination. The rearrangement uses TRBV7-2 and TRBJ1-2; 7 bases line up with TRBD1. The receptor was derived from a man between 18 and 29 years old who received the YFV17D yellow fever vaccine. CDR3 sequence: CASSLDRSYGYTF. CDR3 in DNA: TGTGCCAGCAGCTTGGACAGGTCCTATGGCTACACCTTC. The variable domain in full, completed from reference TRBV7-2 and TRBJ1-2, reads GAGVSQSPSNKVTEKGKDVELRCDPISGHTALYWYRQSLGQGLEFLIYFQGNSAPDKSGLPSDRFSAERTGGSVSTLTIQRTQQEDSAVYLCASSLDRSYGYTFGSGTRLTVV.